The 23 T cell receptor beta chains below come from one sample, sequenced in a study of beta chain features in type 1 diabetes. All of the isolated RNA was reverse transcribed, so expressed TCRB transcripts were sequenced. Repertoires were generated with immunoSEQ multiplex PCR, while TCRdb's copy carries only in-frame clones and drops some. The sample yields nearly 700,000 clones, 10% to 15% seen once. For these receptors, no antigen is known. General study points: Significant though moderate, a shortening of TCRB CDR3s appeared in all four CD4+ subsets of Type 1 diabetes patients.

The specimen was naive CD4+ T cells from blood. The receptors stem from a man between 18 and 29 years old with type 1 diabetes.

The chain recombines TRBV27 with TRBJ1-6, with D possibly matching TRBD1 (5 bases). The CDR3 is 14 residues long. Per germline, CDR1 MNHEY and CDR2 SMNVEV (reference sequence). Trimming left V 4 bases short and J 4 bases short, with 8 bases between. In DNA, the CDR3 is TGTGCCAGCAGTTACCAGGGTTATAATTCACCCCTCCACTTT. Protein product: CASSYQGYNSPLHF.

The chain joins TRBV13 to TRBJ2-3, with 7 bases identical to TRBD1. CDR3 length equals 13 residues. Per the germline V gene, CDR1 is PRHDT and CDR2 is FYEKMQ (reference sequence). V shed 4 bases, J shed 7 bases, and the junction held 5 bases outside the gene matches. The DNA of the CDR3 is TGTGCCAGCAGCTCGGGACAGACGTATACGCAGTATTTT. Translated: CASSSGQTYTQYF. The full variable domain, rest sourced from reference TRBV13 and TRBJ2-3, is AAGVIQSPRHLIKEKRETATLKCYPIPRHDTVYWYQQGPGQDPQFLISFYEKMQSDKGSIPDRFSAQQFSDYHSELNMSSLELGDSALYFCASSSGQTYTQYFGPGTRLTVL.

There are a few counts of this clone. The chain has TRBV19 and TRBJ1-2, with D tentatively TRBD1 (6 bases). This CDR3 region has 15 residues. V was clipped by 3 bases and J by 7 bases, with 18 bases between them. Per germline, CDR1 LNHDA and CDR2 SQIVND (reference sequence). CDR3 nucleotides: TGTGCCAGTAGTATCTTGGGGGGCACCCCCCTTGGCTACACCTTC. Translation: CASSILGGTPLGYTF.

This clone was seen more than once but under ten times. The CDR3: CASSEAGQGFEQFF. The DNA for the CDR3 is TGTGCCAGCAGTGAAGCGGGACAGGGGTTTGAGCAGTTCTTC. The rearrangement joins TRBV6-1 to TRBJ2-1, with TRBD1 matching over 10 bases. CDR3 length: 14 amino acids. Germline CDR1 and CDR2: MNHNS and SASEGT. The V gene end was trimmed by 0 bases and the J gene end by 9 bases; junction bases not matched to a gene: 2.

The V call is TRBV28, the J call TRBJ1-1; TRBD1 is a possible D gene (5 bases). Germline assignment: CDR1 MDHEN and CDR2 SYDVKM. The CDR3 is 15 residues long. V was cut by 5 bases and J by 4 bases, with 17 bases left in between. The CDR3: CASSAVKGVGTEAFF. CDR3 DNA sequence: TGTGCCAGCAGTGCCGTAAAAGGGGTGGGCACTGAAGCTTTCTTT. The variable domain in full, completed from reference TRBV28 and TRBJ1-1, reads DVKVTQSSRYLVKRTGEKVFLECVQDMDHENMFWYRQDPGLGLRLIYFSYDVKMKEKGDIPEGYSVSREKKERFSLILESASTNQTSMYLCASSAVKGVGTEAFFGQGTRLTVV.

The V gene is TRBV29-1, the J gene TRBJ1-2, with D possibly being TRBD1 (5 bases). The CDR3 loop spans 12 amino acids. Germline assignment: CDR1 SQVTM and CDR2 ANQGSEA. With 5 bases removed from V and 4 bases from J, the gap between germline ends came to 11 bases. The CDR3 spells CSVFRDGYGYTF. CDR3 DNA: TGCAGCGTTTTCAGGGATGGCTATGGCTACACCTTC.

This clone was seen only a few times. The chain couples TRBV7-2 to TRBJ2-6, with 9 bases matching TRBD1. The germline CDR1 and CDR2 sequences are SGHTA and FQGNSA. The CDR3 extends over 17 amino acids. Trimming at V came to 4 bases and at J to 0 bases, leaving 4 bases not matched to a gene. The CDR3 loop reads CASSSTGGISGANVLTF. DNA for the CDR3: TGTGCCAGCAGCTCAACAGGGGGCATCTCTGGGGCCAACGTCCTGACTTTC.

This clone occurred a few times. The CDR3 here is CASSVGTFSNTGELFF. The CDR3 DNA sequence: TGTGCCAGTAGTGTTGGGACGTTCTCGAACACCGGGGAGCTGTTTTTT. The genes are TRBV19 and TRBJ2-2; D might be TRBD1 or TRBD2, each matching 5 bases. The CDR3 loop spans 16 amino acids. Germline values: CDR1 LNHDA, CDR2 SQIVND (reference sequence). Trimming left V 5 bases short and J 0 bases short, with 13 bases between.

This clone has a handful of counts. The chain links TRBV6-5 to TRBJ1-1; TRBD1 matches at 7 bases. Germline CDR1 and CDR2: MNHEY and SVGAGI. V was clipped by 0 bases and J by 10 bases; unmatched bases: 2. The CDR3 is made up of 12 amino acids. The CDR3 DNA is TGTGCCAGCAGTTACTCGACAGGGCGAGCTTTCTTT. The encoded protein is CASSYSTGRAFF.

Only a few counts were recorded for this clone. The V call is TRBV19, the J call TRBJ1-4; 8 bases fit TRBD1. The CDR3 is made up of 15 amino acids. Looked up from germline, CDR1 is LNHDA and CDR2 is SQIVND (reference sequence). The trim removed 5 bases at V and 0 bases at J, leaving 2 bases unmatched. In nucleotides, the CDR3 is TGTGCCAGTAGTTTACAGGGGGCAACTAATGAAAAACTGTTTTTT. This codes for CASSLQGATNEKLFF.

Only a few counts were recorded for this clone. Other DNA sequences from this sample encode an identical CDR3 as well. This rearrangement joins TRBV11-2 to TRBJ1-1; the match to TRBD1 covers 7 bases. The CDR3 covers 14 residues. V trimming: 4 bases; J trimming: 2 bases; junction bases outside the gene matches: 4. Germline loops: CDR1 SGHAT, CDR2 FQNNGV. The CDR3 coding sequence is TGTGCCAGCAGCTCAGGGACAGCTAACACTGAAGCTTTCTTT. Protein: CASSSGTANTEAFF.

The chain joins TRBV14 to TRBJ2-7; 8 bases are a match to TRBD1. V lost 4 bases to trimming and J lost 5 bases; unmatched junction nucleotides: 13. CDR3 length equals 16 residues. Germline-derived CDR1 and CDR2 are SGHDN and FVKESK. CDR3 loop: CASSPWTGFLFHEQYF. DNA for the CDR3: TGTGCCAGCAGCCCTTGGACAGGGTTTCTTTTCCACGAGCAGTACTTC.

This chain joins TRBV5-1 and TRBJ1-2, with TRBD1 matching over 8 bases. Per germline, CDR1 SGHRS and CDR2 YFSETQ. V lost 4 bases, J lost 2 bases, and 10 bases stayed unmatched. The CDR3 sequence is 16 residues long. The CDR3 spells CASSVTTGVQNYGYTF. The CDR3 nucleotides read TGCGCCAGCAGCGTAACGACAGGGGTACAGAACTATGGCTACACCTTC.

This rearrangement joins TRBV2 to TRBJ2-1; 10 bases align to TRBD2. The CDR3 length is 15 residues. Germline values: CDR1 SNHLY, CDR2 FYNNEI. The junction had 9 bases not matched to a gene; V was cut back by 5 bases and J by 8 bases. The CDR3 loop is CASSSRLAGRDEQFF. In nucleotides, the CDR3 is TGTGCCAGCAGTTCCCGACTAGCGGGCCGCGATGAGCAGTTCTTC.

The V gene is TRBV7-2, the J gene TRBJ2-2; 7 bases line up with TRBD2. V gave up 3 bases and J gave up 0 bases; unmatched junction bases: 7. CDR1 is SGHTA, CDR2 FQGNSA, per germline. The CDR3 covers 17 residues. This CDR3 is CASSFPTGGTNTGELFF. CDR3 sequence (DNA): TGTGCCAGCAGCTTCCCGACGGGGGGAACGAACACCGGGGAGCTGTTTTTT.

This clone turned up a few times. The chain employs TRBV7-9 and TRBJ1-6; D possibly corresponds to TRBD1 (6 bases). V lost 3 bases and J 8 bases, leaving 11 bases between the germline ends. The CDR3 has 14 residues. The V gene's germline CDR1 is SEHNR and CDR2 FQNEAQ (reference sequence). CDR3 amino acids: CASSLKTGDSPLHF. The CDR3 region has the DNA TGTGCCAGCAGCTTGAAGACAGGAGATTCACCCCTCCACTTT.

This clone was picked up a small number of times. V is TRBV29-1 and J is TRBJ2-7, with D uncertain. Germline CDR1 reads SQVTM; CDR2 reads ANQGSEA. The CDR3 sequence is 13 residues long. V was clipped by 6 bases and J by 2 bases, with 14 bases between them. In DNA, the CDR3 is TGCAGCGTAAGACTCCGGGTAACCTACGAGCAGTACTTC. Its protein product is CSVRLRVTYEQYF.

The chain's CDR3 is CASSESGRGTGGFYNEQFF. The CDR3 region has the DNA TGTGCCAGCAGTGAATCCGGACGAGGGACAGGGGGTTTCTACAATGAGCAGTTCTTC. The V and J genes are TRBV6-1 and TRBJ2-1; 11 bases match TRBD1. The CDR3 covers 19 residues. V trimming: 2 bases; J trimming: 3 bases; junction bases outside the gene matches: 12. Germline assignment: CDR1 MNHNS and CDR2 SASEGT.

This clone was detected only a few times. Other DNA sequences in this sample translate to the same CDR3. The chain combines TRBV30 with TRBJ2-5; D call uncertain. Trimming took 2 bases from V and 4 from J, leaving 5 bases between them. Looked up from germline, CDR1 is GTSNPN and CDR2 is SVGIG (reference sequence). This CDR3 is built from 11 residues. The CDR3 reads CAWSSGETQYF. The DNA for the CDR3 is TGTGCCTGGAGTTCTGGAGAGACCCAGTACTTC.

This clone was counted a few times. The chain is built from TRBV5-4 and TRBJ2-1, with TRBD2 matching over 10 bases. V gave up 3 bases and J gave up 3 bases; unmatched junction bases: 6. There are 16 residues in the CDR3. Germline CDR1 SGHNT, CDR2 YYREEE (reference sequence). The CDR3 coding sequence is TGTGCCAGCAGCTCCGTTATAGCGGGGGGCTACAATGAGCAGTTCTTC. Translated: CASSSVIAGGYNEQFF.

This clone was picked up a small number of times. This chain links TRBV13 with TRBJ2-3; D tentatively fits TRBD1 or TRBD2 (5 bases each). The CDR3 is 17 residues long. Trimming cost V 3 bases and J 0 bases, with 16 bases left between them. Germline V CDR1 and CDR2: PRHDT, FYEKMQ (reference sequence). DNA for the CDR3: TGTGCCAGCAGCTTGAGAAGGTGGGGGATTAGCACAGATACGCAGTATTTT. Protein product: CASSLRRWGISTDTQYF. Drawing the rest from reference TRBV13 and TRBJ2-3, the complete variable domain is AAGVIQSPRHLIKEKRETATLKCYPIPRHDTVYWYQQGPGQDPQFLISFYEKMQSDKGSIPDRFSAQQFSDYHSELNMSSLELGDSALYFCASSLRRWGISTDTQYFGPGTRLTVL.

This clone turned up a few times. The chain links TRBV6-4 to TRBJ1-1; D call uncertain. CDR1 is MRHNA and CDR2 is SNTAGT in the germline V gene. With 4 bases removed from V and 1 base from J, the gap between germline ends came to 7 bases. The CDR3 sequence is 13 residues long. Here the CDR3 DNA reads TGTGCCAGCAGTGCCCAGAAGAACACTGAAGCTTTCTTT. It is translated as CASSAQKNTEAFF.

This sequence joins TRBV28 and TRBJ1-2; no firm D call. There are 14 residues in the CDR3. The V and J ends lost 6 bases and 0 bases respectively, with 11 bases between them. The germline V gene has CDR1 MDHEN and CDR2 SYDVKM. CDR3: CASSLPRANYGYTF. For the CDR3, the DNA is TGTGCCAGCAGCCTTCCCCGAGCTAACTATGGCTACACCTTC.